The source of this TCR beta chain is a study of T cells in Graves' hyperthyroidism and ophthalmopathy. Findings of the study overall: Blood also contained most expanded thyroid clonotypes above 0.001.

Exclusions: uncontrolled infection, other autoimmune disease, pregnancy, lactation. Clinicians diagnosed patients from clinical symptoms, serum thyroxine and TRAb, thyroid ultrasound and orbital computed tomography. Amplified regions were TCR beta CDR3 sequences from RNA transcripts. The TCR CDR3 was amplified in a first-round RT-PCR using the HTBI primer set. TCRdb used MiXCR to reprocess the multiplex PCR reads, holding one entry per CDR3 protein. In the table there are approximately 600,000 distinct CDR3 sequences, 20% to 25% of which are singletons. This clonotype was seen repeatedly, ten times or more. Its target is not known. With V trimmed by 3 bases and J by 4 bases, 4 bases remained unmatched. CDR1 and CDR2 (germline): SGHVS, FQNEAQ. This CDR3 comprises 14 residues.

This rearrangement joins TRBV7-8 to TRBJ2-3, with 7 nucleotides matching TRBD2. The source is a young man with Graves' ophthalmopathy. Sequenced sample: blood. CDR3 nucleotides: TGTGCCAGCAGCTTTATAGCGGGTGCAGATACGCAGTATTTT. The encoded protein is CASSFIAGADTQYF.